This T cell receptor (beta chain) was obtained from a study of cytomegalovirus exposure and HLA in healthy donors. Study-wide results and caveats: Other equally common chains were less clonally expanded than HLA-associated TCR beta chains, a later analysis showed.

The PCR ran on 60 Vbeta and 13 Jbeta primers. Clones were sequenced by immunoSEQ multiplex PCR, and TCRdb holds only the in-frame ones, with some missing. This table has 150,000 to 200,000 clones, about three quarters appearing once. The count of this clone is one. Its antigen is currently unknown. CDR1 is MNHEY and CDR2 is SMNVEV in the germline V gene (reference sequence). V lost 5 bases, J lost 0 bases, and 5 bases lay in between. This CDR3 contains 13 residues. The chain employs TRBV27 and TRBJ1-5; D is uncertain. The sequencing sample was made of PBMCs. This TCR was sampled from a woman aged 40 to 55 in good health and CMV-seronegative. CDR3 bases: TGTGCCAGCAGTCGTTATAGCAATCAGCCCCAGCATTTT. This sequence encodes CASSRYSNQPQHF.